This entry features one TCR beta chain sequence. The antigen remains unidentified. Disease duration under 2 months; hyperthyroidism patients were aged 18 to 65. V was clipped by 0 bases and J by 6 bases; unmatched bases: 2. CDR1 is LGHDT, CDR2 YNNKEL, per germline (reference sequence). This CDR3 has 15 residues. This entry comes from a study of T cells in Graves' hyperthyroidism and ophthalmopathy. Study summary: The initial diagnosis was the point when peripheral blood was collected, ahead of any treatment. Study results and caveats: From stable hyperthyroidism, ophthalmopathy was set apart by a 13 V-J model.

Amplification targeted TCR beta CDR3 regions from RNA transcripts. The HTBI primer set drove a first-round RT-PCR of the TCR CDR3. One entry per CDR3 protein, called by TCRdb with MiXCR from the multiplex PCR reads. The table has under 450,000 distinct CDR3 sequences, 15% to 17% seen once. Specimen: blood. The chain employs TRBV3-1 and TRBJ2-4; TRBD2 agrees at 10 bases. This TCR derives from a young woman with Graves' hyperthyroidism. In nucleotides, the CDR3 is TGTGCCAGCAGCCAAGAGCCTAGCGGGGGAAACATTCAGTACTTC. Protein sequence: CASSQEPSGGNIQYF.